This T cell receptor beta chain was recorded in a study of PD-L1 blockade in urothelial cancer. Looking at the study overall: Typically, measured as a median, blood samples had about 140,000 T cells.

In germline, CDR1 is SGHVS, CDR2 FNYEAQ. The junction had 7 bases not matched to a gene; V was cut back by 1 base and J by 3 bases. The CDR3 is 18 residues long. The data were produced by immunoSEQ multiplex PCR, yet TCRdb's version contains in-frame clones alone and is incomplete. The sample contains more than 85,000 clones, over 75% of which appear only once. This clone turned up a few times. Sample time point: pretreatment peripheral blood. The receptor's source is a man in his 60s with urothelial cancer. The rearrangement joins TRBV7-6 to TRBJ2-4; 12 bases agree with TRBD1. The sample here was PBMCs, taken around atezolizumab (anti-PD-L1) treatment. The DNA for the CDR3 is TGTGCCAGCAGCTTAGGGGACAGGGGGCGCGTTGGCAAAAACATTCAGTACTTC. This gives the protein CASSLGDRGRVGKNIQYF.